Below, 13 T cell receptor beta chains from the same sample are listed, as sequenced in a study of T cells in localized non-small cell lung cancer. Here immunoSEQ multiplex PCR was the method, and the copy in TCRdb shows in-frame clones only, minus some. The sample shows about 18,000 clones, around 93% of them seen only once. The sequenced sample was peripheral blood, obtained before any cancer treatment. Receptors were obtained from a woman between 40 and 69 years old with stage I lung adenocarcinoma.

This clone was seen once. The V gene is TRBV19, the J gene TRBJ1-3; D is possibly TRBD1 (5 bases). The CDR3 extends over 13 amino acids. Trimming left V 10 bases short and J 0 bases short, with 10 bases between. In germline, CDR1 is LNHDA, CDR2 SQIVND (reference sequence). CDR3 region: CATGGSSGNTIYF. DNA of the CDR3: TGTGCCACCGGGGGAAGCTCTGGAAACACCATATATTTT.

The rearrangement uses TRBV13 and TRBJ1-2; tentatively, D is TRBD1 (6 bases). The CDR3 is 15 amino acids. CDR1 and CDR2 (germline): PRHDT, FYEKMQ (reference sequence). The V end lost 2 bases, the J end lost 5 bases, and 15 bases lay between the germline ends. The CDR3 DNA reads TGTGCCAGCAGCTTATCTGCGACAGGCTCATATGGCTACACCTTC. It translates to CASSLSATGSYGYTF.

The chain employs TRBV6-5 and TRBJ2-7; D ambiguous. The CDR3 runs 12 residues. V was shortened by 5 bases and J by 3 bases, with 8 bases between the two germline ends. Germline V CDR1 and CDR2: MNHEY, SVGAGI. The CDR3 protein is CASSPIGYEQYF. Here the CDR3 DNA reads TGTGCCAGCAGTCCCATAGGCTACGAGCAGTACTTC.

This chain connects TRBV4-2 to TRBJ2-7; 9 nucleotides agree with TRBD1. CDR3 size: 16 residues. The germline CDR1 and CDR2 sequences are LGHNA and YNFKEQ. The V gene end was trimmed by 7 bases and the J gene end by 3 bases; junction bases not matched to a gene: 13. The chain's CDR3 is CASTPGQGRGDYEQYF. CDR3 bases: TGTGCCAGCACCCCGGGACAGGGAAGGGGGGACTACGAGCAGTACTTC.

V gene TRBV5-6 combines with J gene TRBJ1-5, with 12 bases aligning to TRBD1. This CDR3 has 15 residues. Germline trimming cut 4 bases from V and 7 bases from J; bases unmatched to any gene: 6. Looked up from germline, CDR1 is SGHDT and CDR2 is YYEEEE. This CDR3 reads CASSLGTGGGQPQHF. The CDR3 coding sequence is TGTGCCAGCAGCCTAGGGACAGGGGGCGGGCAGCCCCAGCATTTT.

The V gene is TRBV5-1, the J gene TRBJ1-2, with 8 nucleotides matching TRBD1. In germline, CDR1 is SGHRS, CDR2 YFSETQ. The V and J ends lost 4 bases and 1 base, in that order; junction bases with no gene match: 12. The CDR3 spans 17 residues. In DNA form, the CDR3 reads TGCGCCAGCAGCCCGCGGGACAGGCCTGACAATAACTATGGCTACACCTTC. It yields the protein CASSPRDRPDNNYGYTF.

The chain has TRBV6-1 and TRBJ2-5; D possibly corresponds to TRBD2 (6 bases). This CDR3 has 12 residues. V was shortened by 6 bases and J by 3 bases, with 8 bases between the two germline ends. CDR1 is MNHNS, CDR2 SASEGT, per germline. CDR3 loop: CASSWGEETQYF. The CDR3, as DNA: TGTGCCAGCAGCTGGGGGGAAGAGACCCAGTACTTC.

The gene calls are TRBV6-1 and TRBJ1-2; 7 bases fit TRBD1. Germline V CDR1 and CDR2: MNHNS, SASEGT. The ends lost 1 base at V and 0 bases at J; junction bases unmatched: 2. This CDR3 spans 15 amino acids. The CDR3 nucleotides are TGTGCCAGCAGTGAAGGTACAGGGGCTAACTATGGCTACACCTTC. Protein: CASSEGTGANYGYTF.

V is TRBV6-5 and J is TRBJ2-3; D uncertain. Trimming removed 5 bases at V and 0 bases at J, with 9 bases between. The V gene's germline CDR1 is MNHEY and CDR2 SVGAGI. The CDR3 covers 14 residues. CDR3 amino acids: CASSSDSSTDTQYF. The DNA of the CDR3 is TGTGCCAGCAGTAGCGACTCAAGCACAGATACGCAGTATTTT.

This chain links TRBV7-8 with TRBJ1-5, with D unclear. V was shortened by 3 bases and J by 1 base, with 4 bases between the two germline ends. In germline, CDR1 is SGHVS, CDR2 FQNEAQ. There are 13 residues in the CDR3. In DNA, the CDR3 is TGTGCCAGCAGCTTCGGGAGCAATCAGCCCCAGCATTTT. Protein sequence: CASSFGSNQPQHF.

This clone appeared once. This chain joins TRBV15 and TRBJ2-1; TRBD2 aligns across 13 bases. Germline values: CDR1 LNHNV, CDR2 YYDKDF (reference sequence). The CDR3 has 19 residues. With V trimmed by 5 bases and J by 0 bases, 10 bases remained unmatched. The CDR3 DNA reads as TGTGCCACCAGCGGAACAGGACTAGCGGGGGCCTCCTCCTACAATGAGCAGTTCTTC. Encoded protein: CATSGTGLAGASSYNEQFF.

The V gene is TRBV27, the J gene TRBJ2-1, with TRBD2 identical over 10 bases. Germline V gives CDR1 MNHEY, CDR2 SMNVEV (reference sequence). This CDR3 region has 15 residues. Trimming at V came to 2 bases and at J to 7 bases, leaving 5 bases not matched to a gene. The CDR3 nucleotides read TGTGCCAGCAGTTTAATACTAGCGGGAAGAAATGAGCAGTTCTTC. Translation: CASSLILAGRNEQFF.

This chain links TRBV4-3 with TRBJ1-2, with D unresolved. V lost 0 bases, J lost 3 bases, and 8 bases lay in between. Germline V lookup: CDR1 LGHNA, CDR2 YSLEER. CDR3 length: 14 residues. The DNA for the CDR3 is TGCGCCAGCAGCCAAGAAAGGGATTACTATGGCTACACCTTC. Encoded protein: CASSQERDYYGYTF.